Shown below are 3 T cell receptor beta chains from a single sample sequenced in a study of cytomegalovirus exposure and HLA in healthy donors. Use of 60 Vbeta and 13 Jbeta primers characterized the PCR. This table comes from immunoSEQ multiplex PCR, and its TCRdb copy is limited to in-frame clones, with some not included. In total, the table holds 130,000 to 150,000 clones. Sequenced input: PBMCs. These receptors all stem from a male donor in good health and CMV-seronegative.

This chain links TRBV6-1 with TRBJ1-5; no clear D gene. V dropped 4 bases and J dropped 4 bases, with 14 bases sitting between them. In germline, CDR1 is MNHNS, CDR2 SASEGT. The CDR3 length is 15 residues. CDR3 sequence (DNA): TGTGCCAGCAGTGGGTCGGTACGGTTTAATCAGCCCCAGCATTTT. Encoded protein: CASSGSVRFNQPQHF.

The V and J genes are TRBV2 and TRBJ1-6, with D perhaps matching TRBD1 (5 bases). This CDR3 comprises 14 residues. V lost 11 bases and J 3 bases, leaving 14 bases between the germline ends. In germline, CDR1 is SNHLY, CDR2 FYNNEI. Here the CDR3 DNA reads TGTGCCGGGGGAGGGAATAACTATAATTCACCCCTCCACTTT. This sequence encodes CAGGGNNYNSPLHF.

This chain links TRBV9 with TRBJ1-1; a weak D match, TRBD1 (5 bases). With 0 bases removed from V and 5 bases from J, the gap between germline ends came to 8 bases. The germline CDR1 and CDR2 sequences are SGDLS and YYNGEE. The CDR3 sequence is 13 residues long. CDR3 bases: TGTGCCAGCAGCGTAGAAGGGGATACTGAAGCTTTCTTT. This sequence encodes CASSVEGDTEAFF.